These 17 T cell receptor beta chains originate from one sample sequenced in a study of blood T cell repertoires in COVID-19. This table comes from immunoSEQ multiplex PCR, and its TCRdb copy is limited to in-frame clones, with some not included. The table shows under 130,000 clones, with about 76% occurring only once. The sample was peripheral blood. Receptors originate from an elderly man with acute or convalescent COVID-19.

The chain carries TRBV18 and TRBJ2-1; 11 positions agree with TRBD2. Losses at the gene ends were 1 base for V and 5 bases for J; bases not matched to a gene: 4. This CDR3 contains 16 residues. Per germline, CDR1 KGHSH and CDR2 LQKENI. CDR3 in amino acids: CASSPLGLADHNEQFF. The CDR3, as DNA: TGTGCCAGCTCACCACTGGGACTAGCGGACCACAATGAGCAGTTCTTC.

The V gene is TRBV5-1, the J gene TRBJ2-7, with a weak D call TRBD2 (6 bases). The germline V gene encodes CDR1 SGHRS and CDR2 YFSETQ. The CDR3 totals 14 residues. Trimming took 4 bases from V and 6 from J, leaving 17 bases between them. The CDR3 loop is CASSAIGGEGEQYF. The DNA of the CDR3 is TGCGCCAGCAGCGCTATCGGGGGAGAAGGCGAGCAGTACTTC.

This CDR3 is CASSLNVGFYEQYF. In DNA form, the CDR3 reads TGTGCCAGCAGCTTGAACGTGGGCTTCTACGAGCAGTACTTC. The rearrangement uses TRBV5-5 and TRBJ2-7; no clear D gene. V was cut by 1 base and J by 3 bases, with 11 bases left in between. CDR1 is SGHKS, CDR2 YYEKEE, per germline (reference sequence). This CDR3 is 14 amino acids long.

The chain joins TRBV6-6 to TRBJ1-1, with D uncertain. V was shortened by 5 bases and J by 5 bases, with 15 bases between the two germline ends. This CDR3 has 14 residues. Germline V gene lookup returns CDR1 MNHNY and CDR2 SVGAGI (reference sequence). CDR3 loop: CASSNSVGRTEAFF. CDR3 in DNA: TGTGCCAGCAGTAATTCAGTTGGGAGGACTGAAGCTTTCTTT.

The chain carries TRBV6-5 and TRBJ2-2; a possible D gene is TRBD1 (5 bases). CDR3 size: 13 residues. Trimming took off 6 bases at V and 6 bases at J, with 11 bases between the two ends. Germline CDR1 MNHEY, CDR2 SVGAGI. The CDR3: CASSAGFSGELFF. The CDR3 DNA reads as TGTGCCAGCAGCGCAGGGTTTTCCGGGGAGCTGTTTTTT.

This clone was observed once. The rearrangement joins TRBV27 to TRBJ1-2; tentative D call: TRBD1 (5 bases). The V and J ends lost 2 bases and 4 bases respectively, with 11 bases between them. Looked up from germline, CDR1 is MNHEY and CDR2 is SMNVEV (reference sequence). CDR3 size: 14 residues. This CDR3 reads CASSLNRLSYGYTF. Written as DNA, the CDR3 is TGTGCCAGCAGTTTAAACAGGCTCAGCTATGGCTACACCTTC.

The CDR3 reads CASDGEGRGQDGYTF. DNA for the CDR3: TGTGCCAGCGATGGGGAAGGTAGGGGACAGGATGGCTACACCTTC. V gene TRBV28 combines with J gene TRBJ1-2; 8 bases agree with TRBD1. V was pared by 8 bases and J by 6 bases, with 14 bases of the junction left unmatched. The germline gives CDR1 MDHEN, CDR2 SYDVKM. CDR3 length: 15 amino acids.

This chain connects TRBV18 to TRBJ1-2; 8 bases match TRBD1. The CDR3 is made up of 15 amino acids. After removal of 3 bases from V and 2 bases from J, the junction contained 5 bases not matched to a gene. The germline gives CDR1 KGHSH, CDR2 LQKENI. The CDR3: CASSPRGQANYGYTF. CDR3 nucleotide sequence: TGTGCCAGCTCACCCAGGGGGCAGGCGAACTATGGCTACACCTTC.

The V call is TRBV5-4, the J call TRBJ1-1; 7 nucleotides line up with TRBD1. V gave up 0 bases and J gave up 1 base; unmatched junction bases: 9. This CDR3 is 17 amino acids long. In germline, CDR1 is SGHNT, CDR2 YYREEE (reference sequence). The CDR3 sequence is CASSLARGRRSNTEAFF. The CDR3 DNA follows: TGTGCCAGCAGCTTGGCTAGGGGGCGCAGGTCGAACACTGAAGCTTTCTTT.

V gene TRBV7-8 combines with J gene TRBJ2-7; D unresolved. Trimming shortened V by 5 bases and J by 6 bases, and 14 bases separated the two germline ends. The CDR3 has 13 amino acids. Germline V gene sequence: CDR1 SGHVS, CDR2 FQNEAQ. The DNA for the CDR3 is TGTGCCAGCAGCCAAATTTTAGATTCCGAGCAGTACTTC. Protein: CASSQILDSEQYF.

The chain employs TRBV6-5 and TRBJ1-1; tentative D call: TRBD1 (6 bases). Trimming cost V 8 bases and J 0 bases, with 13 bases left between them. Germline V gene sequence: CDR1 MNHEY, CDR2 SVGAGI. The CDR3 runs to 14 residues. This CDR3 is CASGNRAMNTEAFF. The CDR3 bases are TGTGCCAGCGGCAACAGGGCTATGAACACTGAAGCTTTCTTT.

The J gene is TRBJ2-2, the V gene TRBV5-6, with TRBD2 matching 9 bases. V shed 2 bases and J 5 bases; nucleotides not matched to a gene: 10. Germline V CDR1 and CDR2: SGHDT, YYEEEE. This CDR3 has 17 residues. As DNA, the CDR3 is TGTGCCAGCAGCTTTGATAAGACTAGCGGAAAAACCGGGGAGCTGTTTTTT. It encodes CASSFDKTSGKTGELFF.

CDR3 DNA sequence: TGTGCCAGCAGTCCCTCGACAGGGGGCTGGACAGATACGCAGTATTTT. This encodes CASSPSTGGWTDTQYF. The chain recombines TRBV28 with TRBJ2-3; 10 positions agree with TRBD1. In germline, CDR1 is MDHEN, CDR2 SYDVKM. The length of the CDR3 is 16 residues. V trimming: 5 bases; J trimming: 3 bases; junction bases outside the gene matches: 8.

The J gene is TRBJ2-5, the V gene TRBV3-1 (or the pseudogene TRBV3-2); D uncertain. The V end was cut by 4 bases, the J end by 5 bases, with 11 bases between. The CDR3 has 13 residues. The germline V gene encodes CDR1 LGHDT and CDR2 YNNKEL (reference sequence). Here the CDR3 DNA reads TGTGCCAGCAGCCCCGCTGCGTCGGAGACCCAGTACTTC. Protein product: CASSPAASETQYF.

The chain recombines TRBV7-9 with TRBJ2-3; 10 bases fit TRBD2. The germline V gene encodes CDR1 SEHNR and CDR2 FQNEAQ (reference sequence). V shed 5 bases and J 7 bases; nucleotides not matched to a gene: 9. This CDR3 has 15 residues. CDR3 DNA sequence: TGTGCCAGCAGCACCAGCGGGAGGGCCAGATATACGCAGTATTTT. It translates to CASSTSGRARYTQYF.

This clone came up a few times. The V and J genes are TRBV9 and TRBJ2-7; a weak D match, TRBD1 (5 bases). Germline V gene sequence: CDR1 SGDLS, CDR2 YYNGEE. The CDR3 has 13 residues. Trimming stripped 4 bases from V and 3 bases from J, with 11 bases between. This CDR3 reads CASSLTTDYEQYF. DNA of the CDR3: TGTGCCAGCAGCTTAACGACAGACTACGAGCAGTACTTC.

This chain joins TRBV3-1 (or the pseudogene TRBV3-2) and TRBJ1-6; D might be TRBD1 (6 bases). Trimming left V 0 bases short and J 8 bases short, with 11 bases between. This CDR3 region has 15 residues. Per the germline V gene, CDR1 is LGHDT and CDR2 is YNNKEL (reference sequence). CDR3 sequence (DNA): TGTGCCAGCAGCCAAGAGGACAGATATGATTCACCCCTCCACTTT. Protein: CASSQEDRYDSPLHF.